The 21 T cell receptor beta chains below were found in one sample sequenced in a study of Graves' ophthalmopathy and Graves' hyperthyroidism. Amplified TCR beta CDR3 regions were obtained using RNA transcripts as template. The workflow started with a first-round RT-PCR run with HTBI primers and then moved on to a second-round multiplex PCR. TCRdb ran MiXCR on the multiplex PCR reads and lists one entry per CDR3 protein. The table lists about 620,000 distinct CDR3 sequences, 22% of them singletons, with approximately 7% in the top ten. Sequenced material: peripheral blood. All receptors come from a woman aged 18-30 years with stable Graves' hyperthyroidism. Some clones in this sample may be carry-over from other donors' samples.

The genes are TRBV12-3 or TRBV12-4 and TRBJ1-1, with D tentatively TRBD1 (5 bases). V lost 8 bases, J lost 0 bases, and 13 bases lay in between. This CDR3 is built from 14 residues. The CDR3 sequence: CASCLGLMNTEAFF. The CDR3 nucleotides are TGTGCCAGCTGTCTGGGACTAATGAACACTGAAGCTTTCTTT.

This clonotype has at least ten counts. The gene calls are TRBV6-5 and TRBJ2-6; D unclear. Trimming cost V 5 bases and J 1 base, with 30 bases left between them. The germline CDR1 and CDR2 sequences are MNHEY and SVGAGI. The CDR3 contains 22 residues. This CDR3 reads CASSRTYSQTPRTGSGANVLTF. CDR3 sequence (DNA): TGTGCCAGCAGTCGCACCTATTCTCAGACCCCTCGTACCGGGTCTGGGGCCAACGTCCTGACTTTC.

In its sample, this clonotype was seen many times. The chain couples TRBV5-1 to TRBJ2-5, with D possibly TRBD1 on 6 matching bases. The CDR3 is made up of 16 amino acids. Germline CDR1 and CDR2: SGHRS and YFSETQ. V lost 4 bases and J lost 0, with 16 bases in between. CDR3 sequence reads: CASSPTRTANQETQYF. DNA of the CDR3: TGCGCCAGCAGCCCGACACGGACAGCTAACCAAGAGACCCAGTACTTC.

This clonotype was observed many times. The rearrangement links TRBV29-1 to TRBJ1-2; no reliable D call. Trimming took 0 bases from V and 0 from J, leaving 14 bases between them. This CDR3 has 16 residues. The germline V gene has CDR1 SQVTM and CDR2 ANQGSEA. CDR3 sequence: CSVEDGPKGANYGYTF. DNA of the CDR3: TGCAGCGTTGAAGACGGACCTAAGGGAGCTAACTATGGCTACACCTTC.

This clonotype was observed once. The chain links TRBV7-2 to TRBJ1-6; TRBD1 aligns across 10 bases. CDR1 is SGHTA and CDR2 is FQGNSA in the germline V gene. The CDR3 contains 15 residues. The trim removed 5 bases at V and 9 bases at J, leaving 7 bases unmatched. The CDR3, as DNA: TGTGCCAGCAGCGTATGGGGACAGGGGAGTTCACCCCTCCACTTT. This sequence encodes CASSVWGQGSSPLHF.

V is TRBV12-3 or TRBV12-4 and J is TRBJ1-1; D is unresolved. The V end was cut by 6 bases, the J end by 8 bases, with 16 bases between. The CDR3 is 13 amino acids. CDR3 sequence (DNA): TGTGCCAGCAGGGGCGATTTACGCGAAGAAGCTTTCTTT. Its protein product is CASRGDLREEAFF.

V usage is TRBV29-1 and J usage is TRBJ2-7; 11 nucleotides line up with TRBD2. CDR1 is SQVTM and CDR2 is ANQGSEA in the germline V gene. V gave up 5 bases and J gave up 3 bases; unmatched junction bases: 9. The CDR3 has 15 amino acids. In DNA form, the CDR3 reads TGCAGCGTTTGGACCACGACTAGCGGGGTCTACGAGCAGTACTTC. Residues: CSVWTTTSGVYEQYF.

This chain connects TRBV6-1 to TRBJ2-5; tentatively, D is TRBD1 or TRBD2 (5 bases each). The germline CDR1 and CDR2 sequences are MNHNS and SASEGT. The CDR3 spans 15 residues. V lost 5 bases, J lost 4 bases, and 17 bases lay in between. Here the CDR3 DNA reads TGTGCCAGCAGTCTCAAACTCAGGGCGGGAGAGACCCAGTACTTC. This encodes CASSLKLRAGETQYF.

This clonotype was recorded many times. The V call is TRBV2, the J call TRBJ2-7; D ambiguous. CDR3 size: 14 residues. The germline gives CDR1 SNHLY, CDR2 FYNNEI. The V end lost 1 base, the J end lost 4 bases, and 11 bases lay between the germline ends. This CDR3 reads CASSEGRTGYEQYF. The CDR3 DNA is TGTGCCAGCAGTGAAGGCAGGACCGGGTACGAGCAGTACTTC.

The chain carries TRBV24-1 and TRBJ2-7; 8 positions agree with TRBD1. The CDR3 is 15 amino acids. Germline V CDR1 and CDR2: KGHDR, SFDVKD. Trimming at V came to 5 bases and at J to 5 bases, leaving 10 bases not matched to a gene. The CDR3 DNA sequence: TGTGCCACCAGTGGTGGACAGGGATTTCTCGACGAGCAGTACTTC. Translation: CATSGGQGFLDEQYF.

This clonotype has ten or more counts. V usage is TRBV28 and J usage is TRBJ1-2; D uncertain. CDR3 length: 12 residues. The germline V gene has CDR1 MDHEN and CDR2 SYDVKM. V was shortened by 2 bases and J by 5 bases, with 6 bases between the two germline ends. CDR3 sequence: CASSLNRYGYTF. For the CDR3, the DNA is TGTGCCAGCAGTTTAAACCGATATGGCTACACCTTC.

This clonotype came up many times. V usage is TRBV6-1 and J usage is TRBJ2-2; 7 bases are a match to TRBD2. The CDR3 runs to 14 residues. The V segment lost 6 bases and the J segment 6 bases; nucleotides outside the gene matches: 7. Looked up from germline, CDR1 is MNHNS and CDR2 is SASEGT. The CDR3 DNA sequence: TGTGCCAGCAGGTTCTTCGGGGGGTCCGGGGAGCTGTTTTTT. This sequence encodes CASRFFGGSGELFF.

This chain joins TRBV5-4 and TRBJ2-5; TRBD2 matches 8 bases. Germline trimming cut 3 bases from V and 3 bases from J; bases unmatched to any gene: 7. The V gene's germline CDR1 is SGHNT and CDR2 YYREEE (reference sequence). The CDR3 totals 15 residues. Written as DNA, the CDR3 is TGTGCCAGCAGCTCCTGGAGCGGGGGCAAAGAGACCCAGTACTTC. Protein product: CASSSWSGGKETQYF.

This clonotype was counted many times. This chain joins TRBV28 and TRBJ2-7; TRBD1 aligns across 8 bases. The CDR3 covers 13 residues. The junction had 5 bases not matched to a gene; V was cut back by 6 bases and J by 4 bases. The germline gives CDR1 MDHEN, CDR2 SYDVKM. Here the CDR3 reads CASSGTGLYEQYF. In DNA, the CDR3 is TGTGCCAGCAGCGGGACAGGACTTTACGAGCAGTACTTC.

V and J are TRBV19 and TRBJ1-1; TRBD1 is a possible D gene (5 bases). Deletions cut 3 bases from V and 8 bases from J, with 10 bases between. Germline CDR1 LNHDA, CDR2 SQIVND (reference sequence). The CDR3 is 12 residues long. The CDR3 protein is CASSILQEEAFF. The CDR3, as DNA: TGTGCCAGTAGTATCCTACAGGAAGAAGCTTTCTTT.

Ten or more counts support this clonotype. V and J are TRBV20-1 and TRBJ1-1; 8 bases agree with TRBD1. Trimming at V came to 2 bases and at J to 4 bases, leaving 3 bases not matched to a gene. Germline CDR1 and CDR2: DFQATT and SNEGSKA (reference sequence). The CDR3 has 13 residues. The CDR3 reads CSARSTGGTEAFF. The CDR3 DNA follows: TGCAGTGCTAGAAGTACAGGGGGCACTGAAGCTTTCTTT.

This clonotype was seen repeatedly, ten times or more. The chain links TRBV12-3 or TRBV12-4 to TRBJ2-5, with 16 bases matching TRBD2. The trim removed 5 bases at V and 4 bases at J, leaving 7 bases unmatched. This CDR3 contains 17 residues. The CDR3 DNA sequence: TGTGCCAGCAGTCACGGGACTAGCGGGGGGGATCGAGAGACCCAGTACTTC. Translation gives CASSHGTSGGDRETQYF.

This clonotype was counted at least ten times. CDR3 nucleotides: TGTGCCAGCAGGAAACAGGGGGCCAAAAACATTCAGTACTTC. Protein sequence: CASRKQGAKNIQYF. The rearrangement uses TRBV6-1 and TRBJ2-4, with 7 positions matching TRBD1. V gave up 6 bases and J gave up 1 base; unmatched junction bases: 3. Germline V gene lookup returns CDR1 MNHNS and CDR2 SASEGT. The CDR3 has 14 amino acids.

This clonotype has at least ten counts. The CDR3 sequence: CASRRASYEQYF. The CDR3 DNA sequence: TGTGCCAGCAGGAGGGCCTCCTACGAGCAGTACTTC. The rearrangement joins TRBV6-5 to TRBJ2-7, with TRBD2 as a possible D gene (5 bases). The CDR3 runs to 12 residues. V dropped 6 bases and J dropped 0 bases, with 6 bases sitting between them. Germline-derived CDR1 and CDR2 are MNHEY and SVGAGI.

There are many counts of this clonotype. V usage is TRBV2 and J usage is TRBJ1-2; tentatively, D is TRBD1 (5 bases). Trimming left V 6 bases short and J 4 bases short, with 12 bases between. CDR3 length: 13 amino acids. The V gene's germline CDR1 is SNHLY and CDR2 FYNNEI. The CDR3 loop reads CASSLDSSYGYTF. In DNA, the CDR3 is TGTGCCAGCAGCCTCGACAGCTCCTATGGCTACACCTTC. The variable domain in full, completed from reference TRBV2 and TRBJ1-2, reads EPEVTQTPSHQVTQMGQEVILRCVPISNHLYFYWYRQILGQKVEFLVSFYNNEISEKSEIFDDQFSVERPDGSNFTLKIRSTKLEDSAMYFCASSLDSSYGYTFGSGTRLTVV.

The DNA for the CDR3 is TGCAGCGTTGGTCGGGGAGACACCGGGGAGCTGTTTTTT. Protein product: CSVGRGDTGELFF. J is TRBJ2-2 and V is TRBV29-1, with TRBD2 as a possible D gene (5 bases). V dropped 4 bases and J dropped 3 bases, with 9 bases sitting between them. The V gene's germline CDR1 is SQVTM and CDR2 ANQGSEA. This CDR3 is built from 13 residues.